The 19 T cell receptor beta chains presented below share a single source sample, sequenced in a study of shared clonotypes between healthy human individuals. This table comes from immunoSEQ multiplex PCR, and its TCRdb copy is limited to in-frame clones, with some not included. The table includes 550,000 to 800,000 clones, 80% to 95% detected once. Source material: memory CD8+ T cells from PBMCs. Regarding subset: CD45RO+ cells pooled with CCR7-negative TemRA cells. The receptors originated from a young man in good health. Some clones in this sample may be carry-over from other donors' samples.

As for this clone: The same CDR3 is also encoded by other DNA sequences in this sample. The chain has TRBV27 and TRBJ1-1, with D hard to call. The germline CDR1 and CDR2 sequences are MNHEY and SMNVEV (reference sequence). Between the trimmed V and J ends, which lost 0 bases and 1 base, there was a span of 3 bases. The CDR3 is 13 amino acids. DNA for the CDR3: TGTGCCAGCAGTTTATCGGCGAACACTGAAGCTTTCTTT. Protein: CASSLSANTEAFF.

A single count supports this clone. Other DNA sequences from this sample encode an identical CDR3 as well. The rearrangement uses TRBV9 and TRBJ2-6; no clear D. The V end was cut by 0 bases, the J end by 3 bases, with 7 bases between. CDR1 is SGDLS, CDR2 YYNGEE, per germline. This CDR3 spans 15 amino acids. Here the CDR3 DNA reads TGTGCCAGCAGCGTAGGTAGCAGTGGGGCCAACGTCCTGACTTTC. It encodes CASSVGSSGANVLTF.

The chain has TRBV7-2 and TRBJ2-1; no firm D call. V shed 1 base and J shed 8 bases, with 6 bases lying between them. CDR3 size: 12 residues. Germline V gives CDR1 SGHTA, CDR2 FQGNSA. This chain's CDR3 is CASSLVWDEQFF. The CDR3 DNA reads TGTGCCAGCAGCTTAGTGTGGGATGAGCAGTTCTTC. Full variable domain (remainder filled in from reference TRBV7-2 and TRBJ2-1): GAGVSQSPSNKVTEKGKDVELRCDPISGHTALYWYRQSLGQGLEFLIYFQGNSAPDKSGLPSDRFSAERTGGSVSTLTIQRTQQEDSAVYLCASSLVWDEQFFGPGTRLTVL.

This sequence joins TRBV7-3 and TRBJ2-1, with a possible D match to TRBD1 (6 bases). Trimming cost V 2 bases and J 1 base, with 12 bases left between them. Germline V gene lookup returns CDR1 SGHTA and CDR2 FQGTGA. The CDR3 loop spans 16 amino acids. CDR3 sequence (DNA): TGTGCCAGCAGCTTATATCCAGGGGCTTCCTACAATGAGCAGTTCTTC. Protein product: CASSLYPGASYNEQFF.

The rearrangement links TRBV7-9 to TRBJ1-1; D call uncertain. CDR1 and CDR2 (germline): SEHNR, FQNEAQ (reference sequence). V gave up 5 bases and J gave up 1 base, with 17 bases separating them. This CDR3 comprises 16 residues. This chain's CDR3 is CASSLLRNAANTEAFF. The CDR3 nucleotides are TGTGCCAGCAGCCTATTACGGAATGCGGCGAACACTGAAGCTTTCTTT.

This clone has a single count. J is TRBJ2-7 and V is TRBV4-3, with 9 bases matching TRBD2. J was trimmed by 3 bases and V by 0 bases; bases with no gene match: 9. CDR3 size: 17 residues. CDR1 and CDR2 (germline): LGHNA, YSLEER. The CDR3 reads CASSQDISVSGSYEQYF. The CDR3, as DNA: TGCGCCAGCAGCCAAGATATCTCGGTTAGCGGGAGCTACGAGCAGTACTTC.

The rearrangement joins TRBV19 to TRBJ2-7; the match to TRBD1 covers 7 bases. The CDR3 loop spans 15 amino acids. The J segment lost 6 bases and the V segment lost 4 bases, leaving 12 bases of the junction unmatched. CDR1 is LNHDA and CDR2 is SQIVND in the germline V gene (reference sequence). The chain's CDR3 is CASSTRDSNPFEQYF. Written as DNA, the CDR3 is TGTGCCAGTAGTACCCGGGACAGTAACCCCTTCGAGCAGTACTTC.

Many counts were recorded for this clone. The J gene is TRBJ2-3, the V gene TRBV4-1; D may be TRBD2 (6 bases). CDR1 is MGHRA and CDR2 is YSYEKL in the germline V gene. V was pared by 1 base and J by 3 bases, with 14 bases between. The CDR3 runs 16 residues. CDR3 sequence (DNA): TGCGCCAGCAGCCAAGGGACCGCCCTAGCGACAGATACGCAGTATTTT. Residues: CASSQGTALATDTQYF.

The chain employs TRBV4-3 and TRBJ1-4; 7 nucleotides match TRBD1. The germline gives CDR1 LGHNA, CDR2 YSLEER. J lost 5 bases, V lost 3 bases, and 6 bases had no gene match. The CDR3 length is 15 residues. The CDR3 bases are TGCGCCAGCAGCCATTTGACAGGGCTAAATGAAAAACTGTTTTTT. It codes for CASSHLTGLNEKLFF.

The rearrangement uses TRBV7-2 and TRBJ1-1; D unclear. Per germline, CDR1 SGHTA and CDR2 FQGNSA. V gave up 5 bases and J gave up 6 bases, with 28 bases separating them. The CDR3 has 18 amino acids. The CDR3 reads CASSGQETGFHHFAEAFF. The DNA for the CDR3 is TGTGCCAGCAGCGGCCAGGAAACCGGGTTCCACCATTTCGCTGAAGCTTTCTTT.

This clone was recorded a few times. The genes are TRBV9 and TRBJ2-3; weak D call: TRBD2 (5 bases). The CDR3 contains 15 residues. V was pared by 1 base and J by 1 base, with 10 bases between. Germline-derived CDR1 and CDR2 are SGDLS and YYNGEE. This chain's CDR3 is CASSVWRAGTDTQYF. CDR3 nucleotide sequence: TGTGCCAGCAGCGTATGGCGGGCGGGCACAGATACGCAGTATTTT.

The V gene is TRBV4-2, the J gene TRBJ2-3; no reliable D call. Germline loops: CDR1 LGHNA, CDR2 YNFKEQ. With 4 bases removed from V and 5 bases from J, the gap between germline ends came to 10 bases. This CDR3 comprises 13 residues. CDR3 in amino acids: CASSPRRGDTQYF. CDR3 bases: TGTGCCAGCAGCCCCCGGCGTGGAGATACGCAGTATTTT.

This chain joins TRBV5-6 and TRBJ2-7; TRBD2 might be the D (6 bases). V was shortened by 0 bases and J by 0 bases, with 19 bases between the two germline ends. The CDR3 extends over 18 amino acids. Germline V gives CDR1 SGHDT, CDR2 YYEEEE. DNA for the CDR3: TGTGCCAGCAGCTTGGTTTACGGCGGAGACGGGGGCTCCTACGAGCAGTACTTC. It yields the protein CASSLVYGGDGGSYEQYF.

V usage is TRBV28 and J usage is TRBJ1-2; D is unresolved. Germline assignment: CDR1 MDHEN and CDR2 SYDVKM. Trimming took off 3 bases at V and 5 bases at J, with 13 bases between the two ends. The CDR3 is made up of 14 amino acids. This chain's CDR3 is CASSLGTDYYGYTF. The CDR3, as DNA: TGTGCCAGCAGTTTGGGAACAGACTATTATGGCTACACCTTC.

V is TRBV4-1 and J is TRBJ2-1, with D unresolved. Germline assignment: CDR1 MGHRA and CDR2 YSYEKL. V lost 4 bases, J lost 8 bases, and 6 bases lay in between. There are 11 residues in the CDR3. This CDR3 is CASSLQYEQFF. CDR3 nucleotide sequence: TGCGCCAGCAGCCTTCAGTATGAGCAGTTCTTC.

In its sample, this clone was seen a few times. The chain joins TRBV27 to TRBJ1-1, with 8 bases lining up with TRBD1. V lost 8 bases to trimming and J lost 2 bases; unmatched junction nucleotides: 7. The CDR3 length is 14 residues. Germline CDR1 MNHEY, CDR2 SMNVEV (reference sequence). CDR3 in DNA: TGTGCCAGCGGTGACAGGGGTTCAAACACTGAAGCTTTCTTT. Its protein product is CASGDRGSNTEAFF.

This clone has just one count. V is TRBV14 and J is TRBJ1-2; TRBD1 agrees at 9 bases. The CDR3 extends over 16 amino acids. CDR1 is SGHDN and CDR2 is FVKESK in the germline V gene. The junction had 11 bases not matched to a gene; V was cut back by 5 bases and J by 4 bases. DNA for the CDR3: TGTGCCAGCAGCATCCCGGGACAGGGATTTTCCTATGGCTACACCTTC. Protein: CASSIPGQGFSYGYTF. Full variable domain (outside the CDR3, taken from reference TRBV14 and TRBJ1-2): EAGVTQFPSHSVIEKGQTVTLRCDPISGHDNLYWYRRVMGKEIKFLLHFVKESKQDESGMPNNRFLAERTGGTYSTLKVQPAELEDSGVYFCASSIPGQGFSYGYTFGSGTRLTVV.

The chain links TRBV30 to TRBJ1-2; D remains ambiguous. The germline V gene has CDR1 GTSNPN and CDR2 SVGIG (reference sequence). The length of the CDR3 is 14 residues. The V gene lost 2 bases and the J gene lost 7 bases, with 17 bases spanning the gap. The CDR3 DNA sequence: TGTGCCTGGAGTCCCTCCCCCCCTGTGGGTGGCTACACCTTC. It is translated as CAWSPSPPVGGYTF.

To note about this clone: Being one base from a much bigger clone, this may be a read error. The same CDR3 also results from other DNA sequences found in this sample. This chain uses TRBV9 with TRBJ2-7; maybe TRBD1 (6 bases). The CDR3 length is 14 residues. Germline-derived CDR1 and CDR2 are SGDLS and YYNGEE. This CDR3 is CASSVYGTSYEQYF. The CDR3 DNA reads TGTGCCAGCAGCGTTTACGGGACATCCTACGAGCAATACTTC.